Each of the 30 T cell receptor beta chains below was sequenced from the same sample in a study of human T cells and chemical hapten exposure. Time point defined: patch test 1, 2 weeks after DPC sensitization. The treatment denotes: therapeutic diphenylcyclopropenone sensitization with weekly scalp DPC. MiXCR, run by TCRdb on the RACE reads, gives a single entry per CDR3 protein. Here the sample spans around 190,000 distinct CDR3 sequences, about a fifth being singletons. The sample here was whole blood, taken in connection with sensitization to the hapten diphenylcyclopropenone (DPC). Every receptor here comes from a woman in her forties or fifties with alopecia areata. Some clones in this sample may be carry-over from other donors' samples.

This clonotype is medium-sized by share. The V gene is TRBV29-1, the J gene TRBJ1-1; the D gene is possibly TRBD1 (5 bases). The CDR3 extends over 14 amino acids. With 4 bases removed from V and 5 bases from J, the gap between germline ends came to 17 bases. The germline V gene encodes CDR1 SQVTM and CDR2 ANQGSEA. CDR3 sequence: CSVAQGASNTEAFF. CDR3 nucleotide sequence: TGCAGCGTTGCGCAGGGAGCAAGTAATACTGAAGCTTTCTTT.

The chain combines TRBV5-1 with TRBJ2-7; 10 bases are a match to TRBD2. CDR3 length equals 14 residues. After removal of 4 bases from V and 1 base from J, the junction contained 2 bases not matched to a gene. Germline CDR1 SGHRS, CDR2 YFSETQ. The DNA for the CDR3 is TGCGCCAGCAGCGTACTAGCGGGGTCCTACGAGCAGTACTTC. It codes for CASSVLAGSYEQYF.

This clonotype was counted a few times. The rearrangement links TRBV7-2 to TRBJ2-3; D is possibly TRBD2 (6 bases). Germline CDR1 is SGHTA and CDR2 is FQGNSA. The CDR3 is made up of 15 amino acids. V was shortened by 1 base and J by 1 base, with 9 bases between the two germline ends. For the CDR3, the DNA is TGTGCCAGCAGCTTAGTGGGGACTCGCACAGATACGCAGTATTTT. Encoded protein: CASSLVGTRTDTQYF.

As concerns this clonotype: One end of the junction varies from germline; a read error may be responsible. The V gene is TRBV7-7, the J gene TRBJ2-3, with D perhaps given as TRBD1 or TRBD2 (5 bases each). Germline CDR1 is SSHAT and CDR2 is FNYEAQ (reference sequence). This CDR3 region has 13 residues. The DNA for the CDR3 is TGTGCTAGCAGCTTGGGGGTGGAGAATACGCAGTATTTT. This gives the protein CASSLGVENTQYF.

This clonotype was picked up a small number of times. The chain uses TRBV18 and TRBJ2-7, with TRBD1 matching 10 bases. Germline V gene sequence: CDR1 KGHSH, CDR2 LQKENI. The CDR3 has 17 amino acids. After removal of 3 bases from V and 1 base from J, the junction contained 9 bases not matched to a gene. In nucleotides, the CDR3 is TGTGCCAGCTCACCTCAGTGGGGACAGGGGTTTTCCTACGAGCAGTACTTC. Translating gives CASSPQWGQGFSYEQYF.

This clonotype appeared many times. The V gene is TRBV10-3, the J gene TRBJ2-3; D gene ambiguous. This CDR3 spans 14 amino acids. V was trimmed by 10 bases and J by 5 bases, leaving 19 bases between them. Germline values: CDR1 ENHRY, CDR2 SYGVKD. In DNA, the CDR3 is TGTGCCACTTCGACGGAACGCCCCGGAGATACGCAGTATTTT. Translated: CATSTERPGDTQYF.

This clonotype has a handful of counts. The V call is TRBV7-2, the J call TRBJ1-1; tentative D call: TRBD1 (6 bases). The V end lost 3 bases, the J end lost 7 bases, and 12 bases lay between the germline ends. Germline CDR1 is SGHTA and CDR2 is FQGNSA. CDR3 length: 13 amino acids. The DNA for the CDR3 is TGTGCCAGCAGCTTGAACAGGGATGGTGAAGCTTTCTTT. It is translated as CASSLNRDGEAFF. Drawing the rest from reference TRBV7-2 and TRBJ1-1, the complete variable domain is GAGVSQSPSNKVTEKGKDVELRCDPISGHTALYWYRQSLGQGLEFLIYFQGNSAPDKSGLPSDRFSAERTGGSVSTLTIQRTQQEDSAVYLCASSLNRDGEAFFGQGTRLTVV.

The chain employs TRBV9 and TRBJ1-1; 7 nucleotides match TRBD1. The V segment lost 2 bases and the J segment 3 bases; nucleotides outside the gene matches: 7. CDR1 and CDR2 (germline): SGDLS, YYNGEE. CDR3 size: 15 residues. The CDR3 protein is CASSVPRTGDTEAFF. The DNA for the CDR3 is TGTGCCAGCAGCGTTCCCAGGACAGGAGACACTGAAGCTTTCTTT.

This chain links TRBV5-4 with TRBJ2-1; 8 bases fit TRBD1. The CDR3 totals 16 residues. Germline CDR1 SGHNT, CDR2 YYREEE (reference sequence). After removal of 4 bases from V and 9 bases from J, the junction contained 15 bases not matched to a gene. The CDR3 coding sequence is TGTGCCAGCAGCCCACCCAAGGGGACAGGATATAGTGAGCAGTTCTTC. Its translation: CASSPPKGTGYSEQFF.

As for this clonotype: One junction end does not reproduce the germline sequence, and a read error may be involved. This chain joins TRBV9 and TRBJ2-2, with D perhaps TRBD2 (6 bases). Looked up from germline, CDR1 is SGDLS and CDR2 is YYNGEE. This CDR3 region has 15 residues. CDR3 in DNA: TGTGTCAGCAGCGTAGCCGCTGGGAGGTCCGGGGAGCTGTTTTTT. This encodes CVSSVAAGRSGELFF. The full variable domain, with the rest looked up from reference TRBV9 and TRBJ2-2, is DSGVTQTPKHLITATGQRVTLRCSPRSGDLSVYWYQQSLDQGLQFLIQYYNGEERAKGNILERFSAQQFPDLHSELNLSSLELGDSALYFCVSSVAAGRSGELFFGEGSRLTVL.

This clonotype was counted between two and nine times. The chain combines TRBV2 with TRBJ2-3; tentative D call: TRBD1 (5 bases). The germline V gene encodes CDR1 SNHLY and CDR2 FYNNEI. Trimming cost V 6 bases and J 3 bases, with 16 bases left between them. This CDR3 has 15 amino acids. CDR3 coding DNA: TGTGCCAGCAGATCCCTATTGGGGCCGACAGATACGCAGTATTTT. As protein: CASRSLLGPTDTQYF.

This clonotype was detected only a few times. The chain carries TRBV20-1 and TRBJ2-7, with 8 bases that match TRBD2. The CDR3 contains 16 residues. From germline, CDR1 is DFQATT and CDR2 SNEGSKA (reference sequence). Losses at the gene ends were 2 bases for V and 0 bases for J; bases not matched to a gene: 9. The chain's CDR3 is CSARSPTGTSSYEQYF. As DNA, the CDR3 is TGCAGTGCTAGATCTCCTACCGGGACTAGCTCCTACGAGCAGTACTTC.

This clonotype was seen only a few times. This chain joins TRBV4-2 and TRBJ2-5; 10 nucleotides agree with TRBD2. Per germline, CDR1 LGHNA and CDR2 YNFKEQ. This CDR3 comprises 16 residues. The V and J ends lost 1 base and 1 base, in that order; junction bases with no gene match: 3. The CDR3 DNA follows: TGTGCCAGCAGCCAAGTCAGGACTAGCGGCCAAGAGACCCAGTACTTC. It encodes CASSQVRTSGQETQYF.

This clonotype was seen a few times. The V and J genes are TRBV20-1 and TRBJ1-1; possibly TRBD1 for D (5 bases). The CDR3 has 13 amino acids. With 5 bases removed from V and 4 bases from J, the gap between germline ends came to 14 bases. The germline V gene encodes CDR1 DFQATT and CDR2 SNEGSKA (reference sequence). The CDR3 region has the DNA TGCAGTGCTGGGGCCGGAGGGGCCACTGAAGCTTTCTTT. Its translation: CSAGAGGATEAFF.

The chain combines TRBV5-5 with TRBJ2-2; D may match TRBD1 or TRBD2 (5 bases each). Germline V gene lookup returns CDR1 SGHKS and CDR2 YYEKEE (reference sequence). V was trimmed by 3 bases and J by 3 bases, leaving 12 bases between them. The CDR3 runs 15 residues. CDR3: CASSSGGVDTGELFF. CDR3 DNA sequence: TGTGCCAGCAGCTCTGGGGGAGTTGACACCGGGGAGCTGTTTTTT.

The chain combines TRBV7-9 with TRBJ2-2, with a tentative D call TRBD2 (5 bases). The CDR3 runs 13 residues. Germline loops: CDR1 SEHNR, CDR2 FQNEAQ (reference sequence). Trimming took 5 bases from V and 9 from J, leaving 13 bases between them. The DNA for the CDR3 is TGTGCCAGCAGCACAGCAGCTAGCCGGGAGCTGTTTTTT. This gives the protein CASSTAASRELFF.

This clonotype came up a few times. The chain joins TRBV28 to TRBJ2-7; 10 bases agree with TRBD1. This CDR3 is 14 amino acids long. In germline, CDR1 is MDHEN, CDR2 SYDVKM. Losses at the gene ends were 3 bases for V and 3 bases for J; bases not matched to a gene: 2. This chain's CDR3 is CASSLTGGVYEQYF. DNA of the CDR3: TGTGCCAGCAGTTTGACAGGGGGCGTCTACGAGCAGTACTTC.

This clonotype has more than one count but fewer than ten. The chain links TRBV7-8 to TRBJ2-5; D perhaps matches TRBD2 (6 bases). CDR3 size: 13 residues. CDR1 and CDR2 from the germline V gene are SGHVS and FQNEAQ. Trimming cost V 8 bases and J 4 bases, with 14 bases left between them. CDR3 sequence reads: CASGPRRGETQYF. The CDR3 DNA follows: TGTGCCAGCGGCCCCCGGAGGGGAGAGACCCAGTACTTC.

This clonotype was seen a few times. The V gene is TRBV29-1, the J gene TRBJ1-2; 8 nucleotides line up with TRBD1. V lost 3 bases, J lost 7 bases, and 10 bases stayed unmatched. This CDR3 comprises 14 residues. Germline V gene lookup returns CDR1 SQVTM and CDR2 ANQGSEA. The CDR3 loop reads CSVDLDRAPGGYTF. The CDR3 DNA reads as TGCAGCGTTGATCTGGACAGGGCCCCCGGTGGCTACACCTTC. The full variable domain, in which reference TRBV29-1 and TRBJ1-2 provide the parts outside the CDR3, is SAVISQKPSRDICQRGTSLTIQCQVDSQVTMMFWYRQQPGQSLTLIATANQGSEATYESGFVIDKFPISRPNLTFSTLTVSNMSPEDSSIYLCSVDLDRAPGGYTFGSGTRLTVV.

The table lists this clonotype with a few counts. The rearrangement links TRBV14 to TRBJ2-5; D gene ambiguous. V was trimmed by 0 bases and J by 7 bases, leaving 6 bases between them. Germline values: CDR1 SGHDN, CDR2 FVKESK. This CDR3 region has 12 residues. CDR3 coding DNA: TGTGCCAGCAGCCAAGATCCTGGGACCCAGTACTTC. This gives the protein CASSQDPGTQYF. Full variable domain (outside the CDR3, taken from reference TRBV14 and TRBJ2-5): EAGVTQFPSHSVIEKGQTVTLRCDPISGHDNLYWYRRVMGKEIKFLLHFVKESKQDESGMPNNRFLAERTGGTYSTLKVQPAELEDSGVYFCASSQDPGTQYFGPGTRLLVL.

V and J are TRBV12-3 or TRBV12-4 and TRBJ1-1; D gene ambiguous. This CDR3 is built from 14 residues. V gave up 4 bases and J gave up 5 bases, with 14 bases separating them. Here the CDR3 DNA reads TGTGCCAGCAGTTCCAGGCGGTTTCTGACTGAAGCTTTCTTT. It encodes CASSSRRFLTEAFF.

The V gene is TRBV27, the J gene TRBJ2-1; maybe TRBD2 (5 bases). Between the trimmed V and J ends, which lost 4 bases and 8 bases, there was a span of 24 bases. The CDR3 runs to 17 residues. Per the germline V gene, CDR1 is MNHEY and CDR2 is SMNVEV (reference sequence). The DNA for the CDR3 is TGTGCCAGCAGTTGGTTGGGTGAAGAGGGATTTGGGTATGAGCAGTTCTTC. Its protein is CASSWLGEEGFGYEQFF.

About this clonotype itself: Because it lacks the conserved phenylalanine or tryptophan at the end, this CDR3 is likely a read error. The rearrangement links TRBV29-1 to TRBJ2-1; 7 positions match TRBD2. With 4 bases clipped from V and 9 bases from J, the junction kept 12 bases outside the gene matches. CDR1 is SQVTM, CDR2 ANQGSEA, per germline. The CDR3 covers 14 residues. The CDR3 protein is CSVGGSVGGSEQFL. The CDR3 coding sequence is TGCAGCGTTGGAGGGTCCGTCGGGGGGAGTGAGCAGTTCCTC.

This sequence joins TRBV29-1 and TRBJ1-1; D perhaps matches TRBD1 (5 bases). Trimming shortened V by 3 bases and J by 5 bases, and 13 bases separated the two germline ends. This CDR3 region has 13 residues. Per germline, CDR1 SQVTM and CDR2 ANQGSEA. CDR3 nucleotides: TGCAGCGTTGACGGGGGGAGGAAGACTGAAGCTTTCTTT. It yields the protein CSVDGGRKTEAFF.

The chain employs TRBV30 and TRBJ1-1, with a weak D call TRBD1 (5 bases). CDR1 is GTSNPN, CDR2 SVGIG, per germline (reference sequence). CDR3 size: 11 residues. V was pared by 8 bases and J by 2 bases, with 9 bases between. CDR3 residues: CARGRNTEAFF. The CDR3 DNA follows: TGTGCCCGGGGGAGAAACACTGAAGCTTTCTTT.

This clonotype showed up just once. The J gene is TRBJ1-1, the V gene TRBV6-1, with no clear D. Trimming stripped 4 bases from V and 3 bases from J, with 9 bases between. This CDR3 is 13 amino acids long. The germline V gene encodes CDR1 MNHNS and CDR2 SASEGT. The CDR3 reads CASSVERDTEAFF. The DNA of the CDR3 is TGTGCCAGCAGTGTAGAGCGGGACACTGAAGCTTTCTTT.

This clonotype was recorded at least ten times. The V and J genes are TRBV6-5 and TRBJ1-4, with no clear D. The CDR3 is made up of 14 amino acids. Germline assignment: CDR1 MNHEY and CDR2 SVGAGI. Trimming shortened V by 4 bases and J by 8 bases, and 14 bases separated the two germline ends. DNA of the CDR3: TGTGCCAGCAGTTTCCTCGGACCGGGGGAAAAACTGTTTTTT. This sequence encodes CASSFLGPGEKLFF.

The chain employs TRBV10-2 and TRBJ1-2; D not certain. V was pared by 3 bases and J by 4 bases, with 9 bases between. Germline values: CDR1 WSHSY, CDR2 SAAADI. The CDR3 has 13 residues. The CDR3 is CASSDLLSYGYTF. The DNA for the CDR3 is TGCGCCAGCAGTGATCTATTATCCTATGGCTACACCTTC.

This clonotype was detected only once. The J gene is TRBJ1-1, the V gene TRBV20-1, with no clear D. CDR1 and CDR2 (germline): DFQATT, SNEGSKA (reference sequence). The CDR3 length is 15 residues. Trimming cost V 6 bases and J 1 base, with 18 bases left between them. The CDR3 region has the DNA TGCAGTGCCACCCCTAACAGCGGGAAGAACACTGAAGCTTTCTTT. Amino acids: CSATPNSGKNTEAFF.

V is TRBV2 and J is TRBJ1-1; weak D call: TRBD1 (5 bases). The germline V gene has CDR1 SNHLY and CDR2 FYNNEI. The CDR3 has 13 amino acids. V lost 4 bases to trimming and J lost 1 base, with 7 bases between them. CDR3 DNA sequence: TGTGCCAGCAGTGGCAGGGCGAACACTGAAGCTTTCTTT. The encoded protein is CASSGRANTEAFF.